A selection of T cell receptor beta chains follows, all from one sample in a study of blood T cell repertoires in COVID-19. Clones were read by immunoSEQ multiplex PCR, and TCRdb kept only the in-frame ones, dropping some. Among about 300,000 clones listed, just over 85% were seen once. The sample comprised PBMCs or T cells enriched from blood (not recorded which). Every receptor here comes from a man aged 25 to 40 who had recovered from COVID-19. Both conserved end residues are part of each CDR3. Each record gives: D gene, J gene, clone size, V gene, CDR3 protein, CDR3 DNA. A D gene is named only where the DNA matches it firmly. A row's size may be missing; if present it is once, few, many or a size class.

.,TRBJ2-7,.,TRBV2,CASRSDSVYEQYF,TGTGCCAGCAGATCGGACAGTGTCTACGAGCAGTACTTC
.,TRBJ1-3,once,TRBV5-4,CASSLEGNTIYF,TGTGCCAGCAGCTTAGAGGGAAACACCATATATTTT
.,TRBJ2-3,.,TRBV21-1,CASSNEAGGTAFVSTDTQYF,TGTGCCAGCAGCAACGAGGCGGGTGGGACAGCGTTCGTGTCCACAGATACGCAGTATTTT
TRBD1,TRBJ1-6,.,TRBV27,CASSPWTGSGSPLHF,TGTGCCAGCAGTCCATGGACAGGGAGCGGTTCACCCCTCCACTTT
.,TRBJ2-7,few,TRBV10-2,CASRGPTTYEQYF,TGCGCCAGCAGAGGCCCCACTACCTACGAGCAGTACTTC
TRBD1,TRBJ1-1,once,TRBV6-5,CASSLDRAPNTEAFF,TGTGCCAGCAGCCTGGACAGGGCCCCAAACACTGAAGCTTTCTTT
.,TRBJ1-2,.,TRBV12-3/TRBV12-4,CASSLATVYGYTF,TGTGCCAGCAGTTTAGCGACAGTCTATGGCTACACCTTC
TRBD1,TRBJ1-5,.,TRBV6-1,CASSEATGLEQPQHF,TGTGCCAGCAGTGAAGCGACAGGGTTGGAACAGCCCCAGCATTTT
TRBD2,TRBJ2-7,.,TRBV4-2,CASSQDHFLAGVNEQYF,TGTGCCAGCAGCCAAGATCATTTTCTAGCGGGAGTCAACGAGCAGTACTTC
.,TRBJ2-7,.,TRBV5-6,CASSWGGPVYEQYF,TGTGCCAGCAGCTGGGGGGGCCCGGTATACGAGCAGTACTTC
TRBD1,TRBJ1-5,.,TRBV27,CASSPGQGLSNQPQHF,TGTGCCAGCTCCCCTGGACAGGGACTAAGCAATCAGCCCCAGCATTTT
.,TRBJ2-6,.,TRBV15,CATSRRSNSGANVLTF,TGTGCCACCAGCAGGCGCTCCAACTCTGGGGCCAACGTCCTGACTTTC
TRBD1,TRBJ2-4,few,TRBV5-1,CASSFTGVGDIQYF,TGCGCCAGCAGCTTTACAGGGGTAGGGGACATTCAGTACTTC
.,TRBJ2-2,.,TRBV4-2,CASSPTAWGEVGTGELFF,TGTGCCAGCAGCCCCACCGCGTGGGGAGAGGTGGGCACCGGGGAGCTGTTTTTT
.,TRBJ2-4,.,TRBV11-3,CASSPIPSPKNIQYF,TGTGCCAGCAGCCCAATACCAAGCCCCAAAAACATTCAGTACTTC
.,TRBJ2-3,.,TRBV19,CASSSSTYTQYF,TGTGCCAGTAGTTCGTCCACATATACGCAGTATTTT
TRBD1,TRBJ2-7,.,TRBV9,CASSGRDRGREQYF,TGTGCCAGCAGCGGCCGGGACAGGGGGCGCGAGCAGTACTTC
TRBD1,TRBJ1-5,.,TRBV12-5,CASGLQGASNQPQHF,TGTGCTAGTGGTCTCCAGGGGGCGAGCAATCAGCCCCAGCATTTT
.,TRBJ1-1,.,TRBV30,CAWMGRVRTTEAFF,TGTGCCTGGATGGGGAGGGTTAGGACCACTGAAGCTTTCTTT
TRBD1,TRBJ1-5,.,TRBV4-2,CASSRNPDRVNQPQHF,TGTGCCAGCAGCCGAAACCCGGACAGGGTCAATCAGCCCCAGCATTTT
TRBD1,TRBJ1-1,.,TRBV18,CASSPTGGNTEAFF,TGTGCCAGCTCACCGACAGGGGGGAACACTGAAGCTTTCTTT
.,TRBJ1-3,.,TRBV25-1,CAPGQAVTRAYTIYF,TGTGCCCCCGGCCAGGCCGTGACGAGGGCTTACACCATATATTTT
TRBD2,TRBJ2-7,few,TRBV5-1,CASRRAGAYEQYF,TGCGCCAGCAGACGAGCGGGAGCCTACGAGCAGTACTTC
.,TRBJ1-1,once,TRBV6-5,CASSQRWEGVTEAFF,TGTGCCAGCAGTCAACGCTGGGAAGGGGTCACTGAAGCTTTCTTT
TRBD1,TRBJ2-2,.,TRBV6-4,CASSRQGNTGELFF,TGTGCCAGCAGTCGACAGGGAAATACCGGGGAGCTGTTTTTT
.,TRBJ2-2,few,TRBV11-2,CASSFIVVTGELFF,TGTGCCAGCAGCTTCATAGTAGTCACCGGGGAGCTGTTTTTT
.,TRBJ2-3,.,TRBV6-5,CASRVGGTDTQYF,TGTGCCAGCAGGGTAGGGGGCACAGATACGCAGTATTTT
.,TRBJ2-7,.,TRBV6-5,CASSYYSSVSYEQYF,TGTGCCAGCAGTTACTACTCCTCTGTCTCCTACGAGCAGTACTTC
.,TRBJ1-1,.,TRBV11-2,CASSLIMPGTEAFF,TGTGCCAGCAGCTTAATTATGCCGGGGACTGAAGCTTTCTTT
TRBD1,TRBJ2-7,.,TRBV18,CASSLRQGYEQYF,TGTGCCAGCTCATTACGACAGGGGTACGAGCAGTACTTC
TRBD2,TRBJ2-5,.,TRBV6-2/TRBV6-3,CASSYTLSGGVYQETQYF,TGTGCCAGCAGTTACACTTTATCGGGGGGAGTATACCAAGAGACCCAGTACTTC
TRBD1,TRBJ2-6,.,TRBV4-2,CASRSVATGPLDGANVLTF,TGTGCCAGCAGATCCGTGGCGACAGGGCCCCTGGATGGGGCCAACGTCCTGACTTTC
TRBD1,TRBJ1-5,.,TRBV7-9,CASSLTGAGQPQHF,TGTGCCAGCAGCCTGACAGGGGCCGGACAGCCCCAGCATTTT
TRBD1,TRBJ2-7,.,TRBV10-3,CAISEGQVYEQYF,TGTGCCATCAGTGAGGGACAGGTCTACGAGCAGTACTTC
TRBD1,TRBJ1-4,once,TRBV5-1,CASSSRQGKNEKLFF,TGCGCCAGCAGCTCTCGACAGGGGAAAAATGAAAAACTGTTTTTT
TRBD1,TRBJ1-5,.,TRBV7-9,CASSSDRVNQPQHF,TGTGCCAGCAGCTCGGACAGGGTCAATCAGCCCCAGCATTTT
.,TRBJ1-2,.,TRBV7-9,CASSPFGQGWGNYGYTF,TGTGCCAGCAGCCCCTTCGGGCAGGGTTGGGGTAACTATGGCTACACCTTC
TRBD2,TRBJ2-3,.,TRBV6-6,CASSQLPGGAGTDTQYF,TGTGCCAGCAGTCAACTCCCCGGGGGGGCAGGCACAGATACGCAGTATTTT